A single sample is the source of the 31 T cell receptor beta chains below, sequenced in a study of shared clonotypes between healthy human individuals. This table comes from immunoSEQ multiplex PCR, and its TCRdb copy is limited to in-frame clones, with some not included. The profile shows a few million clones, 90% to 95% of them singletons. Sequences were obtained from naive CD4+ T cells sorted from blood. Specified subset: CD45RA+ positively selected. The receptors here all came from a young man in good health.

The J gene is TRBJ2-7, the V gene TRBV29-1; TRBD2 matches 8 bases. CDR3 size: 14 residues. Trimming removed 7 bases from V and 1 base from J; junction bases left unmatched: 9. The V gene's germline CDR1 is SQVTM and CDR2 ANQGSEA. The CDR3 region has the DNA TGCAGCGCCGGTGAGACGGGGGGGTCCTACGAGCAGTACTTC. Residues: CSAGETGGSYEQYF.

V gene TRBV28 combines with J gene TRBJ1-1; no firm D call. Between the trimmed V and J ends, which lost 1 base and 2 bases, there was a span of 11 bases. This CDR3 has 15 amino acids. The germline CDR1 and CDR2 sequences are MDHEN and SYDVKM. This chain's CDR3 is CASSLLGQPNTEAFF. DNA for the CDR3: TGTGCCAGCAGTTTATTGGGCCAGCCAAACACTGAAGCTTTCTTT. Full variable domain (outside the CDR3, taken from reference TRBV28 and TRBJ1-1): DVKVTQSSRYLVKRTGEKVFLECVQDMDHENMFWYRQDPGLGLRLIYFSYDVKMKEKGDIPEGYSVSREKKERFSLILESASTNQTSMYLCASSLLGQPNTEAFFGQGTRLTVV.

This rearrangement joins TRBV6-1 to TRBJ2-7; 7 bases map to TRBD1. The germline V gene has CDR1 MNHNS and CDR2 SASEGT. V lost 4 bases to trimming and J lost 4 bases; unmatched junction nucleotides: 7. The CDR3 is made up of 14 amino acids. The CDR3 DNA reads TGTGCCAGCAGTGTGTCACAGGGGTCGTACGAGCAGTACTTC. Translating it yields CASSVSQGSYEQYF.

The rearrangement links TRBV5-6 to TRBJ2-3; a weak D match, TRBD1 (5 bases). Germline lookup yields CDR1 SGHDT and CDR2 YYEEEE. V lost 2 bases, J lost 0 bases, and 10 bases lay in between. The CDR3 is 15 amino acids. Here the CDR3 reads CASSFPGISTDTQYF. As DNA, the CDR3 is TGTGCCAGCAGCTTCCCAGGGATTAGCACAGATACGCAGTATTTT.

The gene calls are TRBV29-1 and TRBJ2-5; D is ambiguous. V gave up 4 bases and J gave up 4 bases, with 19 bases separating them. Looked up from germline, CDR1 is SQVTM and CDR2 is ANQGSEA. The CDR3 contains 15 residues. CDR3 coding DNA: TGCAGCGTTGGAGGTGCGGATGTGATTGGAGAGACCCAGTACTTC. Amino acids: CSVGGADVIGETQYF.

The chain combines TRBV11-2 with TRBJ1-2, with TRBD1 as a possible D gene (5 bases). The CDR3 sequence is 16 residues long. CDR1 and CDR2 (germline): SGHAT, FQNNGV. Between the trimmed V and J ends, which lost 5 bases and 2 bases, there was a span of 18 bases. The CDR3 spells CASSPFRDGGNYGYTF. CDR3 coding DNA: TGTGCCAGCAGCCCATTTAGGGATGGGGGGAACTATGGCTACACCTTC.

V gene TRBV27 combines with J gene TRBJ1-2, with D unclear. The CDR3 has 14 amino acids. Trimming removed 4 bases at V and 4 bases at J, with 13 bases between. CDR1 is MNHEY and CDR2 is SMNVEV in the germline V gene (reference sequence). As DNA, the CDR3 is TGTGCCAGCAGTTCATTCGGCGGGGTCTATGGCTACACCTTC. It codes for CASSSFGGVYGYTF.

The chain has TRBV6-1 and TRBJ1-5; a weak D match, TRBD1 (6 bases). CDR3 length equals 16 residues. Between the trimmed V and J ends, which lost 4 bases and 0 bases, there was a span of 13 bases. Per the germline V gene, CDR1 is MNHNS and CDR2 is SASEGT. The CDR3 is CASSVAGAHSNQPQHF. The CDR3, as DNA: TGTGCCAGCAGTGTGGCAGGGGCCCATAGCAATCAGCCCCAGCATTTT.

The chain combines TRBV4-3 with TRBJ2-1, with TRBD2 identical over 7 bases. The CDR3 is 19 amino acids. The germline CDR1 and CDR2 sequences are LGHNA and YSLEER. Trimming took 0 bases from V and 4 from J; bases not matched to a gene: 15. CDR3 DNA: TGCGCCAGCAGCCAAGATTATGGCTGGGGGGGTGGTGGGTACAATGAGCAGTTCTTC. Encoded protein: CASSQDYGWGGGGYNEQFF.

The chain links TRBV28 to TRBJ2-1; 12 positions agree with TRBD2. Germline V CDR1 and CDR2: MDHEN, SYDVKM. The CDR3 is made up of 20 amino acids. V gave up 4 bases and J gave up 0 bases; unmatched junction bases: 13. CDR3 sequence: CASSSDKTSGGRSSYNEQFF. CDR3 in DNA: TGTGCCAGCAGTTCAGACAAGACTAGCGGGGGACGGAGCTCCTACAATGAGCAGTTCTTC.

The chain recombines TRBV25-1 with TRBJ2-5, with a possible D match to TRBD2 (5 bases). The germline V and J ends were trimmed by 2 bases and 0 bases, with 10 bases remaining between them. From germline, CDR1 is MGHDK and CDR2 SYGVNS. This CDR3 comprises 15 residues. Written as DNA, the CDR3 is TGTGCCAGCAGTGAACAGAGGGTTTACCAAGAGACCCAGTACTTC. It codes for CASSEQRVYQETQYF.

The genes are TRBV7-2 and TRBJ1-2; D might be TRBD1 (5 bases). CDR1 and CDR2 from the germline V gene are SGHTA and FQGNSA. The CDR3 spans 17 residues. The V gene lost 5 bases and the J gene lost 1 base, with 20 bases spanning the gap. Here the CDR3 reads CASSPKRQHTGNYGYTF. The CDR3 DNA is TGTGCCAGCAGCCCAAAGAGACAACATACAGGTAACTATGGCTACACCTTC.

About this clone itself: The germline gene is not matched at one end of the junction; a read error may be the cause. This chain connects TRBV7-7 to TRBJ2-2; 11 bases align to TRBD2. The CDR3 runs 18 residues. Germline CDR1 SSHAT, CDR2 FNYEAQ (reference sequence). CDR3 bases: TGTGCTAGCAGGGCCGCGGGACTAGCGGATCCGAACACCGGGGAGCTGTTTTTT. Protein product: CASRAAGLADPNTGELFF.

The V call is TRBV30, the J call TRBJ1-5; D remains ambiguous. There are 13 residues in the CDR3. Germline V gene sequence: CDR1 GTSNPN, CDR2 SVGIG (reference sequence). Trimming removed 5 bases from V and 4 bases from J, with 12 bases in between. The DNA for the CDR3 is TGTGCCTGGGCCCGGGGAGGTAATCAGCCCCAGCATTTT. It translates to CAWARGGNQPQHF.

CDR3 in amino acids: CASSKGLAGGLNTQYF. The CDR3 DNA sequence: TGTGCCAGCAGCAAAGGACTAGCGGGAGGGCTAAATACGCAGTATTTT. V is TRBV9 and J is TRBJ2-3; 15 bases agree with TRBD2. The V gene's germline CDR1 is SGDLS and CDR2 YYNGEE. The CDR3 is 16 amino acids. V dropped 4 bases and J dropped 7; count of bases not matched to a gene: 7.

CDR3 sequence reads: CASSLWTLPTNEKLFF. DNA for the CDR3: TGCGCCAGCAGCCTATGGACACTCCCAACTAATGAAAAACTGTTTTTT. The chain combines TRBV4-1 with TRBJ1-4, with D possibly TRBD1 on 5 matching bases. Germline V gene data show CDR1 as MGHRA and CDR2 as YSYEKL. V shed 4 bases and J shed 0 bases, with 12 bases lying between them. The CDR3 covers 16 residues.

The V gene is TRBV18, the J gene TRBJ2-7; 7 nucleotides match TRBD2. The length of the CDR3 is 14 residues. The germline CDR1 and CDR2 sequences are KGHSH and LQKENI. J was trimmed by 5 bases and V by 3 bases; bases with no gene match: 7. Written as DNA, the CDR3 is TGTGCCAGCTCACCGGGCGGGGGTGTCCACGAGCAGTACTTC. Translating gives CASSPGGGVHEQYF.

In regard to this clone: The sample carries other DNA sequences with the same CDR3. J is TRBJ1-5 and V is TRBV5-1; D is ambiguous. Per the germline V gene, CDR1 is SGHRS and CDR2 is YFSETQ. The CDR3 covers 13 residues. Trimming removed 0 bases at V and 3 bases at J, with 4 bases between. The DNA of the CDR3 is TGCGCCAGCAGCTTGGACACCAATCAGCCCCAGCATTTT. Translating it yields CASSLDTNQPQHF.

The rearrangement uses TRBV11-2 and TRBJ2-4; 9 positions agree with TRBD1. CDR1 and CDR2 (germline): SGHAT, FQNNGV. The J segment lost 2 bases and the V segment lost 3 bases, leaving 14 bases of the junction unmatched. The CDR3 contains 19 residues. This CDR3 reads CASSFRSPTGGGSKNIQYF. CDR3 nucleotides: TGTGCCAGCAGCTTTAGATCCCCGACAGGGGGGGGCTCCAAAAACATTCAGTACTTC.

For this clone: The same CDR3 arises from other DNA sequences in this sample as well. The genes are TRBV28 and TRBJ1-2, with a tentative D call TRBD1 (5 bases). Germline assignment: CDR1 MDHEN and CDR2 SYDVKM. The CDR3 covers 12 residues. The V gene lost 5 bases and the J gene lost 4 bases, with 8 bases spanning the gap. CDR3 loop: CASSPDSYGYTF. The CDR3 DNA follows: TGTGCCAGCAGTCCCGACAGCTATGGCTACACCTTC.

This chain uses TRBV23-1 with TRBJ2-1; D unclear. TRBV23-1 is an ORF, and what it does is uncertain. This CDR3 has 18 amino acids. V lost 2 bases to trimming and J lost 4 bases, with 21 bases between them. DNA of the CDR3: TGCGCCAGCAGTCAACCCAAGGCAAGGGTTTCACATTACAATGAGCAGTTCTTC. The encoded protein is CASSQPKARVSHYNEQFF.

This chain uses TRBV6-5 with TRBJ1-2; tentative D call: TRBD1 (6 bases). The CDR3 has 13 amino acids. The V and J ends lost 6 bases and 5 bases respectively, with 13 bases between them. Germline lookup yields CDR1 MNHEY and CDR2 SVGAGI. This CDR3 reads CASSRDTRYGYTF. CDR3 nucleotide sequence: TGTGCCAGCAGCCGGGACACCCGTTATGGCTACACCTTC.

The chain is built from TRBV5-6 and TRBJ2-2; D could derive from TRBD1 or TRBD2 (5 bases each). There are 16 residues in the CDR3. Deletions cut 0 bases from V and 0 bases from J, with 9 bases between. From germline, CDR1 is SGHDT and CDR2 YYEEEE. For the CDR3, the DNA is TGTGCCAGCAGCTTGGTTGGGGGAACGAACACCGGGGAGCTGTTTTTT. Translating gives CASSLVGGTNTGELFF.

This chain connects TRBV6-5 to TRBJ2-7; possibly TRBD1 or TRBD2 for D (5 bases each). Germline lookup yields CDR1 MNHEY and CDR2 SVGAGI. The CDR3 totals 14 residues. The DNA for the CDR3 is TGTGCGACACCCCTTTACGGGGACGGCTGCGAGCAGTACTTC. It encodes CATPLYGDGCEQYF.

This clone was observed a single time. V is TRBV2 and J is TRBJ2-7; D tentatively fits TRBD1 or TRBD2 (5 bases each). CDR1 and CDR2 from the germline V gene are SNHLY and FYNNEI. The CDR3 totals 13 residues. Trimming removed 4 bases from V and 6 bases from J, with 13 bases in between. CDR3 DNA sequence: TGTGCCAGCAGTGTTGAGGGGTCAGGCGAGCAGTACTTC. This gives the protein CASSVEGSGEQYF. Combining the CDR3 with reference TRBV2 and TRBJ2-7 gives the whole variable domain EPEVTQTPSHQVTQMGQEVILRCVPISNHLYFYWYRQILGQKVEFLVSFYNNEISEKSEIFDDQFSVERPDGSNFTLKIRSTKLEDSAMYFCASSVEGSGEQYFGPGTRLTVT.

V gene TRBV19 combines with J gene TRBJ2-7; TRBD1 agrees at 8 bases. The CDR3 length is 16 residues. CDR1 and CDR2 (germline): LNHDA, SQIVND (reference sequence). V was clipped by 0 bases and J by 2 bases; unmatched bases: 6. CDR3 sequence: CASSIDVDRAPYEQYF. DNA of the CDR3: TGTGCCAGTAGTATAGATGTGGACAGGGCGCCCTACGAGCAGTACTTC.

The chain employs TRBV5-1 and TRBJ2-5; 8 positions agree with TRBD2. The germline CDR1 and CDR2 sequences are SGHRS and YFSETQ. J gave up 1 base and V 4 bases, and 12 bases lay outside the gene matches. The CDR3 sequence is 17 residues long. The CDR3 nucleotides are TGCGCCAGCAGCCAGGGACTAGTTCTTAGTAGCCAAGAGACCCAGTACTTC. Encoded protein: CASSQGLVLSSQETQYF.

The chain carries TRBV6-1 and TRBJ1-5; tentative D call: TRBD1 (5 bases). V lost 5 bases and J lost 7, with 12 bases in between. The CDR3 has 13 amino acids. Looked up from germline, CDR1 is MNHNS and CDR2 is SASEGT. This CDR3 reads CASSRGVGQPQHF. CDR3 in DNA: TGTGCCAGCAGTCGGGGGGTCGGGCAGCCCCAGCATTTT.

This clone showed up just once. This sequence joins TRBV5-4 and TRBJ1-6; no clear D gene. The CDR3 is made up of 14 amino acids. Deletions cut 4 bases from V and 10 bases from J, with 15 bases between. Germline V lookup: CDR1 SGHNT, CDR2 YYREEE (reference sequence). The DNA of the CDR3 is TGTGCCAGCAGCGCGTCGGAGTTTCGGTCACCCCTCCACTTT. Translation: CASSASEFRSPLHF.

In this sample, this clone turned up once. The rearrangement uses TRBV6-5 and TRBJ2-1; no firm D call. V was trimmed by 0 bases and J by 8 bases, leaving 11 bases between them. The CDR3 consists of 14 residues. Germline CDR1 MNHEY, CDR2 SVGAGI. The CDR3 loop reads CASSYSTTNHEQFF. The DNA for the CDR3 is TGTGCCAGCAGTTACTCGACAACTAATCATGAGCAGTTCTTC.

J is TRBJ1-5 and V is TRBV27, with D possibly matching TRBD1 (6 bases). The germline V and J ends were trimmed by 1 base and 5 bases, with 12 bases remaining between them. In germline, CDR1 is MNHEY, CDR2 SMNVEV (reference sequence). The length of the CDR3 is 15 residues. Here the CDR3 reads CASSLLGQGHQPQHF. As DNA, the CDR3 is TGTGCCAGCAGTTTATTGGGGCAGGGGCATCAGCCCCAGCATTTT.